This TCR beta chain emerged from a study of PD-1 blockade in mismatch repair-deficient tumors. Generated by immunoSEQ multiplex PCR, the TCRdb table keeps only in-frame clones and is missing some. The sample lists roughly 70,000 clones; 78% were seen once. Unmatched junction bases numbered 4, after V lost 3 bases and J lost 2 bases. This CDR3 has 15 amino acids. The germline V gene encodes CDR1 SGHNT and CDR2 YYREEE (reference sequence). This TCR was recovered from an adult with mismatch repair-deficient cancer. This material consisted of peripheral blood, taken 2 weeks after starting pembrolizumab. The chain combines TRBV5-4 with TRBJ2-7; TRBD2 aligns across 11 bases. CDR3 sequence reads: CASSYGTSGTYEQYF. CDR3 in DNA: TGTGCCAGCAGCTACGGGACTAGCGGCACCTACGAGCAGTACTTC.